The entry below describes one T cell receptor beta chain. Per the germline V gene, CDR1 is MNHEY and CDR2 is SVGAGI. CDR3 size: 13 residues. The V segment lost 6 bases and the J segment 6 bases; nucleotides outside the gene matches: 5. TCRdb's copy holds only in-frame clones and misses some; the assay was immunoSEQ multiplex PCR. The table includes roughly 150,000 clones, about four fifths detected once. The data were obtained in a study of blood T cell repertoires in COVID-19. This clonotype was sampled from a woman of 80 years or more with acute or convalescent COVID-19. The V call is TRBV6-5, the J call TRBJ1-3; 7 nucleotides agree with TRBD1. The specimen was peripheral blood. CDR3 in amino acids: CASRRTGENTIYF. CDR3 sequence (DNA): TGTGCCAGCAGACGTACAGGGGAAAACACCATATATTTT.